This T cell receptor beta chain was retrieved from a study of blood T cell repertoires in COVID-19. Overall study: Some COVID-19 samples were acute and others convalescent; all came from the United States, Italy and Spain.

In the original analysis: Reference gene primer amplification yielded estimated nucleated cell counts. Some clones are missing from TCRdb's copy, which holds only in-frame ones; the method was immunoSEQ multiplex PCR. The V and J calls and clone size were taken over from that table, and D and trimming were inferred from the DNA. The repertoire has approximately 200,000 clones, roughly 80% of them found once; the top ten carry 1.8%. From germline, CDR1 is KGHSH and CDR2 LQKENI. V lost 3 bases to trimming and J lost 3 bases; unmatched junction nucleotides: 4. The CDR3 is 14 amino acids. This clonotype was obtained from a man aged 55-75 years who had recovered from COVID-19. The sequencing sample was made of PBMCs or T cells enriched from blood (not recorded which). The chain links TRBV18 to TRBJ1-2; 7 bases are shared with TRBD1. The CDR3 sequence: CASSPSGQYYGYTF. CDR3 bases: TGTGCCAGCTCACCTTCGGGACAGTACTATGGCTACACCTTC.